The next 19 T cell receptor beta chains were all read from a single sample in a study of shared clonotypes between healthy human individuals. Profiling relied on immunoSEQ multiplex PCR, and the TCRdb table lists in-frame clones only, not all of them. The top ten clones hold approximately 1.5% of a sample with around 1 million clones, approximately 80% of them seen once. The specimen was memory CD4+ T cells sorted from blood. The subset is: CD45RA-negative fraction. These receptors originate from a man younger than 35 in good health.

The genes are TRBV5-1 and TRBJ2-1, with 8 bases identical to TRBD2. V was clipped by 7 bases and J by 6 bases; unmatched bases: 6. Germline lookup yields CDR1 SGHRS and CDR2 YFSETQ. This CDR3 has 13 amino acids. CDR3 sequence (DNA): TGCGCCAGCGGGGACGGGAGGGCCAATGAGCAGTTCTTC. Translation: CASGDGRANEQFF.

J is TRBJ2-5 and V is TRBV10-3; tentative D call: TRBD1 (5 bases). The CDR3 contains 14 residues. V lost 0 bases, J lost 5 bases, and 10 bases lay in between. Germline V gene lookup returns CDR1 ENHRY and CDR2 SYGVKD. The CDR3 spells CAISESQGRETQYF. CDR3 bases: TGTGCCATCAGTGAGTCTCAGGGAAGGGAGACCCAGTACTTC.

This chain connects TRBV6-6 to TRBJ1-5; perhaps TRBD1 as D (6 bases). CDR3 length equals 14 residues. V gave up 10 bases and J gave up 5 bases, with 18 bases separating them. Germline loops: CDR1 MNHNY, CDR2 SVGAGI (reference sequence). This chain's CDR3 is CATSGWGQDQPQHF. CDR3 coding DNA: TGTGCCACCAGCGGCTGGGGGCAAGATCAGCCCCAGCATTTT.

This chain connects TRBV7-9 to TRBJ2-7; TRBD1 might be the D (6 bases). The CDR3 is made up of 13 amino acids. Germline V lookup: CDR1 SEHNR, CDR2 FQNEAQ (reference sequence). Trimming shortened V by 1 base and J by 5 bases, and 9 bases separated the two germline ends. CDR3 sequence reads: CASSLGAGDEQYF. CDR3 in DNA: TGTGCCAGCAGCTTAGGTGCAGGGGACGAGCAGTACTTC. The full variable domain, in which reference TRBV7-9 and TRBJ2-7 provide the parts outside the CDR3, is DTGVSQNPRHKITKRGQNVTFRCDPISEHNRLYWYRQTLGQGPEFLTYFQNEAQLEKSRLLSDRFSAERPKGSFSTLEIQRTEQGDSAMYLCASSLGAGDEQYFGPGTRLTVT.

The chain carries TRBV6-1 and TRBJ1-2, with D possibly being TRBD1 (5 bases). Trimming left V 7 bases short and J 4 bases short, with 10 bases between. CDR1 is MNHNS, CDR2 SASEGT, per germline. The CDR3 covers 12 residues. CDR3 nucleotides: TGTGCCAGCAACCAGGGATCCTATGGCTACACCTTC. Translation gives CASNQGSYGYTF.

The genes are TRBV27 and TRBJ2-7, with D possibly TRBD1 on 6 matching bases. CDR1 MNHEY and CDR2 SMNVEV come from the germline V gene (reference sequence). The CDR3 has 15 amino acids. The V gene lost 3 bases and the J gene lost 7 bases, with 19 bases spanning the gap. In DNA form, the CDR3 reads TGTGCCAGCAGTTTTTCAGGGGAACCCTTTAGAGAGCAGTACTTC. Protein product: CASSFSGEPFREQYF.

The V call is TRBV7-9, the J call TRBJ2-2; D is ambiguous. The CDR3 length is 14 residues. Germline values: CDR1 SEHNR, CDR2 FQNEAQ (reference sequence). The V and J ends lost 8 bases and 1 base respectively, with 11 bases between them. This chain's CDR3 is CASQLRENTGELFF. The CDR3 DNA reads TGTGCCAGCCAGCTACGAGAGAACACCGGGGAGCTGTTTTTT.

The chain has TRBV6-5 and TRBJ2-7, with 12 bases matching TRBD1. This CDR3 has 14 residues. The germline V gene encodes CDR1 MNHEY and CDR2 SVGAGI. The ends lost 6 bases at V and 6 bases at J; junction bases unmatched: 6. DNA of the CDR3: TGTGCCAGCAGGGCCGGGACAGGGGGCGGCGAGCAGTACTTC. Its translation is CASRAGTGGGEQYF.

The chain links TRBV2 to TRBJ1-5; D not certain. CDR1 and CDR2 from the germline V gene are SNHLY and FYNNEI. The V and J ends lost 8 bases and 1 base respectively, with 6 bases between them. The CDR3 is 12 amino acids. The CDR3 protein is CASGTSNQPQHF. The CDR3 region has the DNA TGTGCCAGCGGTACGAGCAATCAGCCCCAGCATTTT. The entire variable domain, with the rest obtained from reference TRBV2 and TRBJ1-5, is as follows: EPEVTQTPSHQVTQMGQEVILRCVPISNHLYFYWYRQILGQKVEFLVSFYNNEISEKSEIFDDQFSVERPDGSNFTLKIRSTKLEDSAMYFCASGTSNQPQHFGDGTRLSIL.

J is TRBJ2-7 and V is TRBV7-2; tentatively, D is TRBD1 (5 bases). Between the trimmed V and J ends, which lost 1 base and 3 bases, there was a span of 7 bases. Germline values: CDR1 SGHTA, CDR2 FQGNSA. CDR3 size: 13 residues. CDR3 nucleotide sequence: TGTGCCAGCAGCTTAGTTAGGGGCTACGAGCAGTACTTC. Protein: CASSLVRGYEQYF.

This chain links TRBV7-9 with TRBJ2-1; the D is unclear. The V end was cut by 3 bases, the J end by 6 bases, with 12 bases between. Per the germline V gene, CDR1 is SEHNR and CDR2 is FQNEAQ (reference sequence). CDR3 length equals 14 residues. In nucleotides, the CDR3 is TGTGCCAGCAGCTTGTGGGAAGGGCGCAATGAGCAGTTCTTC. It codes for CASSLWEGRNEQFF.

CDR3 sequence: CASRTGGAGYGYTF. DNA of the CDR3: TGTGCCAGCAGGACAGGGGGCGCTGGCTATGGCTACACCTTC. The chain uses TRBV6-1 and TRBJ1-2, with TRBD1 matching 10 bases. The CDR3 is made up of 14 amino acids. Germline assignment: CDR1 MNHNS and CDR2 SASEGT. J was trimmed by 4 bases and V by 6 bases; bases with no gene match: 5.

The CDR3 sequence: CAISESRAGVGTDTQYF. The CDR3 DNA follows: TGTGCCATCAGTGAGTCGAGAGCAGGGGTGGGCACAGATACGCAGTATTTT. The chain couples TRBV10-3 to TRBJ2-3; a weak D match, TRBD1 (6 bases). The CDR3 consists of 17 residues. V was pared by 0 bases and J by 1 base, with 14 bases between. CDR1 ENHRY and CDR2 SYGVKD come from the germline V gene.

The rearrangement links TRBV19 to TRBJ1-5; TRBD1 matches at 10 bases. Losses at the gene ends were 3 bases for V and 3 bases for J; bases not matched to a gene: 8. CDR1 is LNHDA, CDR2 SQIVND, per germline (reference sequence). The CDR3 sequence is 17 residues long. CDR3 region: CASSITGTGAVNQPQHF. Here the CDR3 DNA reads TGTGCCAGTAGTATTACCGGGACAGGGGCGGTCAATCAGCCCCAGCATTTT.

V and J are TRBV7-2 and TRBJ2-2, with 7 bases fitting TRBD2. There are 13 residues in the CDR3. Germline assignment: CDR1 SGHTA and CDR2 FQGNSA. With 4 bases clipped from V and 8 bases from J, the junction kept 4 bases outside the gene matches. The CDR3 here is CASSSGGKGELFF. CDR3 DNA: TGTGCCAGCAGCTCCGGGGGGAAGGGGGAGCTGTTTTTT.

The chain uses TRBV2 and TRBJ2-5; 12 bases map to TRBD2. Losses at the gene ends were 5 bases for V and 4 bases for J; bases not matched to a gene: 5. The CDR3 totals 15 residues. Looked up from germline, CDR1 is SNHLY and CDR2 is FYNNEI. CDR3 sequence reads: CASSNGLAGTETQYF. DNA for the CDR3: TGTGCCAGCAGTAATGGACTAGCGGGGACAGAGACCCAGTACTTC.

In the case of this clone: One end of the junction does not line up with germline, which may come from a read error. The chain has TRBV7-7 and TRBJ1-1; D is unresolved. Germline assignment: CDR1 SSHAT and CDR2 FNYEAQ (reference sequence). CDR3 length: 13 residues. The DNA for the CDR3 is TGTGCTAGCAGCCCTCTTATGAACACTGAAGCTTTCTTT. This encodes CASSPLMNTEAFF.

The chain has TRBV9 and TRBJ1-3, with 8 nucleotides matching TRBD1. Germline V gene data show CDR1 as SGDLS and CDR2 as YYNGEE. The CDR3 covers 16 residues. V was clipped by 4 bases and J by 0 bases; unmatched bases: 6. The CDR3 is CASSQRQGISGNTIYF. For the CDR3, the DNA is TGTGCCAGCAGCCAACGACAGGGGATCTCTGGAAACACCATATATTTT.

This chain joins TRBV4-3 and TRBJ1-6, with 9 bases fitting TRBD1. Germline CDR1 and CDR2: LGHNA and YSLEER. Trimming removed 0 bases from V and 0 bases from J; junction bases left unmatched: 3. CDR3 length equals 18 residues. The CDR3 region is CASSQETGGSSYNSPLHF. CDR3 DNA: TGCGCCAGCAGCCAAGAAACAGGGGGCAGCTCCTATAATTCACCCCTCCACTTT.